Below are 14 T cell receptor beta chains sequenced from a single sample in a study of T-cell reconstitution after alpha-beta-depleted transplantation in children. It was with unique molecular identifiers that the TCRbeta library was prepared. One entry per CDR3 protein results from TCRdb running MiXCR on the PCR reads. In the table there are roughly 400,000 distinct CDR3 sequences, 43% of which are singletons. The sequencing here drew on PBMCs, taken before TCRalphabeta/CD19-depleted stem cell transplant. All receptors derive from a girl aged 2-10 years with aplastic anemia, due to receive a stem cell transplant.

This clonotype was detected ten times or more. This sequence joins TRBV4-1 and TRBJ2-1; D uncertain. Germline V CDR1 and CDR2: MGHRA, YSYEKL. The CDR3 is 14 residues long. V lost 2 bases, J lost 10 bases, and 15 bases lay in between. The CDR3 protein is CASSQRSETTEQFF. The DNA of the CDR3 is TGCGCCAGCAGCCAAAGGTCGGAGACCACCGAGCAGTTCTTC.

V usage is TRBV7-2 and J usage is TRBJ2-1, with 7 bases that match TRBD2. Unmatched junction bases numbered 6, after V lost 1 base and J lost 15 bases. Germline values: CDR1 SGHTA, CDR2 FQGNSA. This CDR3 comprises 12 residues. CDR3 loop: CASSLGGGWLFF. DNA for the CDR3: TGTGCCAGCAGCTTAGGGGGGGGTTGGTTGTTCTTC.

The chain employs TRBV19 and TRBJ2-2; D uncertain. The CDR3 is 13 residues long. V dropped 3 bases and J dropped 5 bases, with 7 bases sitting between them. Germline values: CDR1 LNHDA, CDR2 SQIVND (reference sequence). The CDR3: CASSIDGTGELFF. In DNA, the CDR3 is TGTGCCAGTAGTATTGACGGGACCGGGGAGCTGTTTTTT.

J is TRBJ2-5 and V is TRBV20-1; tentatively, D is TRBD1 (5 bases). The CDR3 totals 16 residues. Per germline, CDR1 DFQATT and CDR2 SNEGSKA (reference sequence). The V end lost 0 bases, the J end lost 1 base, and 15 bases lay between the germline ends. Here the CDR3 reads CSARDLKIQGQETQYF. The CDR3, as DNA: TGCAGTGCTAGAGATCTTAAAATCCAGGGCCAAGAGACCCAGTACTTC.

This clonotype was recorded many times. V gene TRBV12-3 or TRBV12-4 combines with J gene TRBJ2-1; the match to TRBD2 covers 10 bases. This CDR3 contains 15 residues. With 6 bases clipped from V and 6 bases from J, the junction kept 8 bases outside the gene matches. The CDR3 region is CASSSTTSGRNEQFF. In nucleotides, the CDR3 is TGTGCCAGCAGCTCTACGACTAGCGGGCGCAATGAGCAGTTCTTC.

With regard to this clonotype: The junction differs from germline at one of its ends, possibly a read error. The chain joins TRBV2 to TRBJ2-7; D not certain. Germline V CDR1 and CDR2: SNHLY, FYNNEI. The CDR3 runs 14 residues. The CDR3 DNA is TGTGCCAGCAGTGATCCCGGAACGACCTACGAGCAGCACTTC. This gives the protein CASSDPGTTYEQHF.

The V gene is TRBV10-3, the J gene TRBJ1-1, with unresolved D. The germline CDR1 and CDR2 sequences are ENHRY and SYGVKD. The CDR3 covers 14 residues. V was cut by 7 bases and J by 4 bases, with 16 bases left in between. The CDR3 bases are TGTGCCATCACCGCGTCCGGGGATGGCACTGAAGCTTTCTTT. This encodes CAITASGDGTEAFF.

This clonotype was seen many times. The chain links TRBV20-1 to TRBJ2-4; perhaps TRBD2 as D (5 bases). Germline V gene sequence: CDR1 DFQATT, CDR2 SNEGSKA (reference sequence). The V end lost 5 bases, the J end lost 0 bases, and 11 bases lay between the germline ends. CDR3 length: 14 amino acids. CDR3: CSAPDGLAKNIQYF. In nucleotides, the CDR3 is TGCAGTGCTCCGGACGGACTAGCCAAAAACATTCAGTACTTC.

The chain links TRBV20-1 to TRBJ2-1; the D is unclear. Germline CDR1 DFQATT, CDR2 SNEGSKA (reference sequence). The CDR3 runs 14 residues. Between the trimmed V and J ends, which lost 4 bases and 0 bases, there was a span of 10 bases. CDR3 sequence reads: CSAKVPSSYNEQFF. In nucleotides, the CDR3 is TGCAGTGCTAAGGTTCCCAGCTCCTACAATGAGCAGTTCTTC.

This clonotype was detected many times. The CDR3 spells CASSLDRVGSGELFF. The CDR3 nucleotides read TGCGCCAGCAGCCTGGACAGGGTGGGAAGCGGGGAGCTGTTTTTT. This chain uses TRBV4-3 with TRBJ2-2; TRBD1 matches at 8 bases. The CDR3 has 15 amino acids. Germline V gives CDR1 LGHNA, CDR2 YSLEER. J lost 7 bases, V lost 4 bases, and 8 bases had no gene match.

In its sample, this clonotype was seen a few times. The V call is TRBV29-1, the J call TRBJ2-6, with D possibly TRBD1 on 6 matching bases. The CDR3 spans 16 residues. Trimming left V 5 bases short and J 1 base short, with 15 bases between. Looked up from germline, CDR1 is SQVTM and CDR2 is ANQGSEA. The CDR3 DNA reads TGCAGCGTTCCCCGCCAGGGGATATCTGGGGCCAACGTCCTGACTTTC. This sequence encodes CSVPRQGISGANVLTF.

Details on this clonotype: A much larger clone differs from this one at a single base, so this may be a read error. In DNA, the CDR3 is TGTGCCAGCACTTACGGGGATACGCAGTATTTT. Translation gives CASTYGDTQYF. J is TRBJ2-3 and V is TRBV6-5; D unresolved. The CDR3 covers 11 residues. The germline gives CDR1 MNHEY, CDR2 SVGAGI.

In regard to this clonotype: A read error may explain this, as a much larger clone is one base away. This chain joins TRBV29-1 and TRBJ2-7; unclear D gene. Trimming took 2 bases from V and 3 from J, leaving 5 bases between them. This CDR3 region has 11 residues. Germline-derived CDR1 and CDR2 are SQVTM and ANQGSEA. The CDR3 sequence is CSVELGYEQYF. The DNA of the CDR3 is TGCAGCGTTGAATTGGGCTACGAGCAGTACTTC.

The chain has TRBV12-3 or TRBV12-4 and TRBJ1-2; 8 bases fit TRBD1. This CDR3 has 14 amino acids. V shed 0 bases, J shed 9 bases, and the junction held 6 bases outside the gene matches. This CDR3 is CASSLAAGGGSYTF. DNA of the CDR3: TGTGCCAGCAGTTTAGCGGCAGGGGGCGGGAGCTACACCTTC.